This TCR beta chain was identified during a study of CD8 T cells in Susac syndrome. The CDR3 is 12 amino acids. Trimming left V 4 bases short and J 6 bases short, with 10 bases between. Germline CDR1 reads SGHTS; CDR2 reads YDEGEE. Reverse transcription of roughly 0.5 to 1 ug RNA was carried out with random hexamers. Amplification of TCR beta CDR3 by immunoSEQ multiplex PCR spanned 54 Vbeta and 13 Jbeta. TCRdb re-derived calls from the immunoSEQ multiplex PCR reads in MiXCR, one entry per CDR3 protein. This table has 100,000 to 150,000 distinct CDR3 sequences, around 94% appearing once. The authors sequenced TCR beta from blood CD8+ and CD4+ T cells.

Sequenced sample: CD4+ T cells from PBMCs. This clonotype was obtained from a human donor in good health. V usage is TRBV5-8 and J usage is TRBJ1-1; D gene unclear. CDR3 sequence (DNA): TGTGCCAGCAGCCCGGGCCCCTCTGAAGCTTTCTTT. Translating it yields CASSPGPSEAFF.